These 4 T cell receptor beta chains were sequenced from one sample in a study of T cells after yellow fever vaccination. TCRdb analysed the 5' RACE reads with MiXCR anew, one entry per CDR3 protein. The sample carries 250,000 to 400,000 distinct CDR3 sequences, roughly 4.3% recorded once. The sequencing here drew on PBMCs, taken 15 days after the yellow fever booster vaccination. The receptors originated from a man aged 18 to 35 who received the YFV17D yellow fever vaccine.

This clonotype was seen only a few times. V gene TRBV20-1 combines with J gene TRBJ2-3; 11 nucleotides line up with TRBD2. V dropped 6 bases and J dropped 2; count of bases not matched to a gene: 13. The CDR3 length is 17 residues. The germline V gene encodes CDR1 DFQATT and CDR2 SNEGSKA (reference sequence). This chain's CDR3 is CSARPSGGPQFTDTQYF. The CDR3 DNA is TGCAGTGCCCGTCCTAGCGGGGGGCCCCAATTCACAGATACGCAGTATTTT.

This clonotype has just a few counts. V gene TRBV19 combines with J gene TRBJ2-7, with TRBD1 as a possible D gene (5 bases). V shed 5 bases and J shed 3 bases, with 11 bases lying between them. The CDR3 is made up of 13 amino acids. CDR1 and CDR2 (germline): LNHDA, SQIVND (reference sequence). The CDR3 region has the DNA TGTGCCAGTAGTGCGCAGGGTATCTACGAGCAGTACTTC. This sequence encodes CASSAQGIYEQYF.

The table lists this clonotype with a few counts. V usage is TRBV12-3 or TRBV12-4 and J usage is TRBJ2-1; 11 bases are shared with TRBD2. The CDR3 is 19 residues long. The V segment lost 3 bases and the J segment 2 bases; nucleotides outside the gene matches: 12. The DNA for the CDR3 is TGTGCCAGCAGTTTGGCCGGGGCTAGCGGGGGGATCCCCTACAATGAGCAGTTCTTC. Its translation: CASSLAGASGGIPYNEQFF.

This clonotype was observed a few times. The chain joins TRBV19 to TRBJ2-3; D not certain. CDR3 length: 13 amino acids. CDR1 and CDR2 (germline): LNHDA, SQIVND (reference sequence). The V end was cut by 8 bases, the J end by 5 bases, with 14 bases between. The CDR3 DNA reads TGTGCCAGTTCGGCCGTCAGAGGAGATACGCAGTATTTT. Translated, it gives CASSAVRGDTQYF.